This T cell receptor (beta chain) appears in the sequencing data of a study of T cell changes during pregnancy in multiple sclerosis. Libraries were prepared by immunoSEQ multiplex PCR; TCRdb keeps only in-frame clonotypes and omits some of them. The sample has more than 50,000 clones; about 95% are singletons. This CDR3 spans 14 amino acids. Trimming removed 2 bases from V and 3 bases from J, with 11 bases in between. Germline CDR1 LNHDA, CDR2 SQIVND (reference sequence). This chain links TRBV19 with TRBJ2-7, with D possibly TRBD1 on 5 matching bases. This sequence was found in a female donor with multiple sclerosis, enrolled in a pregnancy study. The specimen comprised CD8+ T cells from peripheral blood mononuclear cells, sampled after pregnancy. CDR3 region: CASSIRQGGYEQYF. The CDR3 DNA follows: TGTGCCAGTAGTATAAGGCAGGGCGGCTACGAGCAGTACTTC.